This note documents a single T cell receptor (beta chain) sequence. Sample treatment: randomized to nivolumab then ipilimumab (arm A) or the reverse (arm B). No patient had prior DNA-damaging chemotherapy. Live CD3+CD8+ CD19− CD56− cells were sorted from PBMCs. This entry is derived from a study of sequential checkpoint blockade in melanoma. Measured with immunoSEQ multiplex PCR; TCRdb has only the in-frame clones, and not every one. The data hold around 30,000 clones, with less than 85% observed a single time. The CDR3 length is 15 residues. Germline V gives CDR1 MNHEY, CDR2 SMNVEV (reference sequence). V was cut by 0 bases and J by 1 base, with 9 bases left in between.

The sequencing here drew on CD8+ T cells sorted from blood (inferred from file names), taken from a patient given nivolumab and ipilimumab in sequence. The receptor was isolated from a human donor with melanoma. This chain joins TRBV27 and TRBJ1-1; D possibly corresponds to TRBD1 (5 bases). CDR3 amino acids: CASSLSVGGNTEAFF. As DNA, the CDR3 is TGTGCCAGCAGTTTATCCGTCGGGGGGAACACTGAAGCTTTCTTT.